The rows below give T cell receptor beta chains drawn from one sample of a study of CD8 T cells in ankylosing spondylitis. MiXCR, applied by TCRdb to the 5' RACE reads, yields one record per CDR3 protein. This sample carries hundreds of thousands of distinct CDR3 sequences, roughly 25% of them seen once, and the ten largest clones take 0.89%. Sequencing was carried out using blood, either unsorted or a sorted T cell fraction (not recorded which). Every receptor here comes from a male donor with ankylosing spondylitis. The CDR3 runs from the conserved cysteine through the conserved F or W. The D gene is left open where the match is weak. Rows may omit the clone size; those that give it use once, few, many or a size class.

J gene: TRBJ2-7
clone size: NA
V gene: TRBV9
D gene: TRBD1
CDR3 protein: CASSAETGSNEQYF
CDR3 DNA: TGTGCCAGCAGCGCGGAGACAGGGTCCAACGAGCAGTACTTC

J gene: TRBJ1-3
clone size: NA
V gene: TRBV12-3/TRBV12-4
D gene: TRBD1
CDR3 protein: CASSPRWTGKANTIYF
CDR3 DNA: TGTGCCAGCAGTCCACGTTGGACAGGGAAGGCAAACACCATATATTTT

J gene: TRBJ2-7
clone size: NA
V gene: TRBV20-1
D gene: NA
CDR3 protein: CSASRLTPYEQYF
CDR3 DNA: TGCAGTGCTAGTAGGCTAACCCCCTACGAGCAGTACTTC

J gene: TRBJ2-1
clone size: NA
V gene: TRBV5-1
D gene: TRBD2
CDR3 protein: CASSPSPSAGGINNEQFF
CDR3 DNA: TGCGCCAGCAGCCCTTCTCCCTCGGCGGGAGGTATTAACAATGAGCAGTTCTTC

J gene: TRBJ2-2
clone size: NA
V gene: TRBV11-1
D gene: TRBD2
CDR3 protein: CASSVAGWTGELFF
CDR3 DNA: TGTGCCAGCAGCGTAGCGGGATGGACCGGGGAGCTGTTTTTT

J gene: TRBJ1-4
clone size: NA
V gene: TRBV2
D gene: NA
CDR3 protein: CASSYRQATNEKLFF
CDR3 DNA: TGTGCCAGCAGCTACCGACAGGCGACTAATGAAAAACTGTTTTTT

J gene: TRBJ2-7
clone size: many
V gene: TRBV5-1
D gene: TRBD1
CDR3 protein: CASSLAGGSYEQYF
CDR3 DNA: TGCGCCAGCAGCTTGGCAGGGGGTTCCTACGAGCAGTACTTC

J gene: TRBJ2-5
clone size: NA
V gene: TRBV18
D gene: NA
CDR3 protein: CASSRRLLETQYF
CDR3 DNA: TGTGCCAGCTCACGAAGATTATTAGAGACCCAGTACTTC

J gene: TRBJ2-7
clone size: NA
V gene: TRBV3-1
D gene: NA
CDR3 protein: CASSLLGGRAYEQYF
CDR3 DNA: TGTGCCAGCAGCCTCCTGGGGGGTAGAGCCTACGAGCAGTACTTC

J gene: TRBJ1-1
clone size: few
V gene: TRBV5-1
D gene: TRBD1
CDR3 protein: CASSIAGTGVNTEAFF
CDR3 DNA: TGCGCCAGCAGCATAGCCGGGACAGGGGTGAACACTGAAGCTTTCTTT

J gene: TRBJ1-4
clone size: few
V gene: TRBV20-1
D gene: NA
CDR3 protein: CSAVGGAGEKLFF
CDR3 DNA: TGCAGTGCAGTAGGGGGGGCTGGTGAAAAACTGTTTTTT

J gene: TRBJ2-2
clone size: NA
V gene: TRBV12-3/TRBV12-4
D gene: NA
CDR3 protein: CASSIWVPGTGELFF
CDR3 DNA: TGTGCCAGCAGTATTTGGGTCCCAGGAACCGGGGAGCTGTTTTTT

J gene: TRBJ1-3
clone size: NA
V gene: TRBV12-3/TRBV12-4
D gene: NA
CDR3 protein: CASSLSRAGNTIYF
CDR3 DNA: TGTGCCAGCAGTTTATCCAGGGCTGGAAACACCATATATTTT

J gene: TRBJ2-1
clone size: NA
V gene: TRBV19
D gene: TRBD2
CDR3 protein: CASSKGLTSGSKWNEQFF
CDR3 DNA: TGTGCCAGTAGTAAAGGGTTAACTAGCGGGAGTAAGTGGAATGAGCAGTTCTTC

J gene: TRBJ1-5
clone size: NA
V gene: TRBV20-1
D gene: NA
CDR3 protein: CSASSGIFQPQHF
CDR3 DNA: TGCAGTGCTAGTTCAGGGATTTTCCAGCCCCAGCATTTT

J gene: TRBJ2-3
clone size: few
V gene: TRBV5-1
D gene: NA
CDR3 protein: CASSLAFYTGTVRRTDTQYF
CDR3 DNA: TGCGCCAGCAGCTTGGCCTTTTACACAGGGACGGTGCGTCGCACAGATACGCAGTATTTT

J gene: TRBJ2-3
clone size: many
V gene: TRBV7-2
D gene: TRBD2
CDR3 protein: CASSARLAGEADTQYF
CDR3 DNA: TGTGCCAGCAGCGCCAGACTAGCGGGAGAAGCAGATACGCAGTATTTT

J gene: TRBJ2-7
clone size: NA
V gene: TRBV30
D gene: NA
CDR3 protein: CAWSPSYEQYF
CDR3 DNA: TGTGCCTGGAGTCCATCCTACGAGCAGTACTTC

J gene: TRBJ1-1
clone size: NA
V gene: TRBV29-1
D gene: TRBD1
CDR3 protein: CSVLLETGTEAFF
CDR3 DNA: TGCAGCGTATTACTCGAGACAGGGACTGAAGCTTTCTTT

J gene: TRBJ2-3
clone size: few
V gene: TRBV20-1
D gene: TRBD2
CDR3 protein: CSAKREGTDTQYF
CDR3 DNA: TGCAGTGCAAAGCGGGAGGGCACAGATACGCAGTATTTT

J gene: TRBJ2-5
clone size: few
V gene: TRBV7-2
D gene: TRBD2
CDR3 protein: CASSLGISGEQETQYF
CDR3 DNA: TGTGCCAGCAGCTTAGGAATTAGCGGGGAACAAGAGACCCAGTACTTC

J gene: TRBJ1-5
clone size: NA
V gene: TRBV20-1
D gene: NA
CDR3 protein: CSARDSGQPQHF
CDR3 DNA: TGCAGTGCTAGAGACTCGGGTCAGCCCCAGCATTTT